A selection of T cell receptor beta chains follows, all from one sample in a study of T cells in Graves' hyperthyroidism and ophthalmopathy. TCRdb reprocessed the multiplex PCR reads via MiXCR and lists one record per CDR3 protein. Of about 560,000 distinct CDR3 sequences listed, 14% are singletons. The sequencing input was blood. These receptors were obtained from a woman aged 40 to 49 with Graves' hyperthyroidism. Each CDR3 is given with its conserved first and last residue. Each record gives: V gene, J gene, CDR3 protein.

TRBV5-6	TRBJ2-5	CASSLTGVGETQYF
TRBV30	TRBJ1-2	CALETGTGYGYTF
TRBV19	TRBJ1-5	CASSMSTPYSNQPQHF
TRBV28	TRBJ1-5	CASSLRRLSNQPQHF
TRBV4-1	TRBJ1-1	CASSSPTGGLETEAFF
TRBV18	TRBJ2-4	CASSPPVDLAKNIQYF
TRBV12-5	TRBJ2-5	CASANHSSGSRLEETQYF
TRBV7-9	TRBJ1-5	CASTPDNQPQHF
TRBV27	TRBJ2-7	CASSHSGSASYEQYF
TRBV3-1	TRBJ2-3	CASSQLRVGTDTQYF
TRBV12-3/TRBV12-4	TRBJ1-6	CASSQQGAGSPLHF
TRBV20-1	TRBJ2-1	CSAREGLAGVEQFF
TRBV7-2	TRBJ2-1	CASSSQLLADVYNEQFF
TRBV3-1	TRBJ2-4	CASSQGGKNIQYF
TRBV20-1	TRBJ1-5	CSARGGSGPNQPQHF
TRBV29-1	TRBJ2-7	CSVVDYISYEQYF
TRBV29-1	TRBJ1-1	CSGGQMNTEAFF
TRBV9	TRBJ2-1	CASSTPGLAGGALEPYNEQFF
TRBV20-1	TRBJ2-7	CSAVTSGRAYEQYF
TRBV28	TRBJ2-1	CATQKLGPTYNEQFF
TRBV18	TRBJ1-2	CASSPGGQEGCTF
TRBV6-1	TRBJ1-4	CASRAPGQHNEKLFF
TRBV6-1	TRBJ2-4	CASRADRLAKNIQYF